This T cell receptor beta chain was profiled in a study of T cell changes during pregnancy in multiple sclerosis (dated by TCRdb to about 2019). Regarding the complete study: Changes in the T cell repertoire over the course of pregnancy were examined in this study in women with multiple sclerosis.

Regarding this clone: Its recognized antigen is unknown. Base qualities are missing; no much larger clone stands one base away.

The method behind the library was the immunoSEQ multiplex PCR assay. This is the immuneACCESS table as TCRdb keeps it, with only in-frame sequences that have V and J called. A part of the clones is gone; compared with another copy, unresolved V genes explain less than half, and the rest is unexplained. Here the sample has about 31,000 clones; approximately 89% occur a single time. The ten most abundant clones make up about 7% of the sample. Its CDR3 holds 14 amino acids, cysteine through phenylalanine. Solely the CDR3 DNA is kept, with 42 bases framed from the first base. V and J lose 3 bases and 4 bases, and a span of 13 bases separates them. CDR1 MNHEY and CDR2 SMNVEV are derived from the germline V gene (reference sequence).

Sequenced material: CD8+ T cells from peripheral blood mononuclear cells, taken in the second trimester of pregnancy. This chain joins TRBV27 to TRBJ2-7, with the D gene call left open. This receptor was taken from a female donor with multiple sclerosis, enrolled in a pregnancy study. The sequenced DNA: TGTGCCAGCAGTTTCTTGCCGGAGAGTTACGAGCAGTACTTC. Translated, this is CASSFLPESYEQYF.